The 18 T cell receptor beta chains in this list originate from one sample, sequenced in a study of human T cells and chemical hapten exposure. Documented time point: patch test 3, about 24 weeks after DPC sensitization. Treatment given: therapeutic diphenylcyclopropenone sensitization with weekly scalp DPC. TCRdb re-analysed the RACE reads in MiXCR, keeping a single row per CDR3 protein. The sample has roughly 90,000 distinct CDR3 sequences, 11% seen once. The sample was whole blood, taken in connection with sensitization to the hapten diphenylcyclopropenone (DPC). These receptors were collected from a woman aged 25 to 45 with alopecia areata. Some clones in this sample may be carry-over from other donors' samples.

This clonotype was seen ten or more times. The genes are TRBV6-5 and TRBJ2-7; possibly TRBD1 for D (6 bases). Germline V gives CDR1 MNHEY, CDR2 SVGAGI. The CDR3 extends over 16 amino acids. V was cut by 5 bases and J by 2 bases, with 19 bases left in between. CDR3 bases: TGTGCCAGCAGTCATAGCTCCGGTACAGGGACCTACGAGCAGTACTTC. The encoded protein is CASSHSSGTGTYEQYF.

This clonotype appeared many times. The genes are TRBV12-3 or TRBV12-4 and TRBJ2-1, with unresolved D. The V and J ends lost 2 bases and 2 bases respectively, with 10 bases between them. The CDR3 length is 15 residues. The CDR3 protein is CASSLRLAPYNEQFF. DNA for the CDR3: TGTGCCAGCAGTTTACGGCTTGCCCCCTACAATGAGCAGTTCTTC.

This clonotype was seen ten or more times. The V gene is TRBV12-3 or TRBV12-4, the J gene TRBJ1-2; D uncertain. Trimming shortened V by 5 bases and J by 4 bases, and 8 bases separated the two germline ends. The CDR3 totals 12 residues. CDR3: CASSLNTYGYTF. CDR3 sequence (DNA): TGTGCCAGCAGTCTCAACACCTATGGCTACACCTTC.

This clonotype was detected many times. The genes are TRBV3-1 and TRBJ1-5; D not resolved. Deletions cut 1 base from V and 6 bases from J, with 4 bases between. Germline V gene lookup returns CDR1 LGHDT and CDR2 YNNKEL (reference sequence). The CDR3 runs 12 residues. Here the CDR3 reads CASSQGTQPQHF. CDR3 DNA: TGTGCCAGCAGCCAAGGTACTCAGCCCCAGCATTTT.

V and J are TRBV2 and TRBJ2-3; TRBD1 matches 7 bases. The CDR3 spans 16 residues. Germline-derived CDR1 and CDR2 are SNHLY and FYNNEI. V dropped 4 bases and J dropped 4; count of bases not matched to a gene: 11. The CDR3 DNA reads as TGTGCCAGCAGTGTCCTACAGGGGTTACCTCCAGATACGCAGTATTTT. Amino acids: CASSVLQGLPPDTQYF.

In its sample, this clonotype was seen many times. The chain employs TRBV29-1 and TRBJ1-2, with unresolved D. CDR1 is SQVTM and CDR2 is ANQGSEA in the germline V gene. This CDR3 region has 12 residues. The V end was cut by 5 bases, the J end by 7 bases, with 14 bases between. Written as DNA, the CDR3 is TGCAGCGTTTACATCGACATGGGTGGCTACACCTTC. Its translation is CSVYIDMGGYTF.

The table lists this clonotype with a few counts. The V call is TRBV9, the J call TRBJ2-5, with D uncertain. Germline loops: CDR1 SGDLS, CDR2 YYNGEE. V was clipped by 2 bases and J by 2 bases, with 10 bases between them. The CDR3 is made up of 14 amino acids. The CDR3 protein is CASSVRVLQETQYF. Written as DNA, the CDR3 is TGTGCCAGCAGCGTTCGGGTACTACAAGAGACCCAGTACTTC.

CDR3 DNA sequence: TGTGCCAGCAGTTTGAGCAGGGCTAAGAATGAGCAGTTCTTC. This gives the protein CASSLSRAKNEQFF. The chain has TRBV6-2 or TRBV6-3 and TRBJ2-1, with a tentative D call TRBD1 (5 bases). CDR1 MNHEY and CDR2 SVGEGT come from the germline V gene. V lost 4 bases and J lost 7, with 14 bases in between. This CDR3 is built from 14 residues.

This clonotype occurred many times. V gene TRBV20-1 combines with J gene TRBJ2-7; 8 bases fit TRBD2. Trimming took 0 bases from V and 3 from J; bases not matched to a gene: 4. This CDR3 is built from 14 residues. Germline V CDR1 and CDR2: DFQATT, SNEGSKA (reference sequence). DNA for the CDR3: TGCAGTGCTAGAGAGGCGGGGGGAAGCTACGAGCAGTACTTC. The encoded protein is CSAREAGGSYEQYF.

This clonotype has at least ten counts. CDR3 region: CASSPPRGLSYEQYF. CDR3 DNA sequence: TGTGCCAGCTCACCACCCCGGGGCTTGTCCTACGAGCAGTACTTC. The chain combines TRBV18 with TRBJ2-7, with D perhaps assigned TRBD1 or TRBD2 (5 bases each). CDR1 and CDR2 (germline): KGHSH, LQKENI. Trimming left V 0 bases short and J 1 base short, with 10 bases between. The CDR3 is made up of 15 amino acids.

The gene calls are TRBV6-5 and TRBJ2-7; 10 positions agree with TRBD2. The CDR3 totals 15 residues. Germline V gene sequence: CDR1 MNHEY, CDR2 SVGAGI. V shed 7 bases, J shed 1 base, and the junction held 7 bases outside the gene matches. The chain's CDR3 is CASTLGTSASYEQYF. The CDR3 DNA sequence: TGTGCCAGCACCCTAGGGACTAGCGCTTCCTACGAGCAGTACTTC.

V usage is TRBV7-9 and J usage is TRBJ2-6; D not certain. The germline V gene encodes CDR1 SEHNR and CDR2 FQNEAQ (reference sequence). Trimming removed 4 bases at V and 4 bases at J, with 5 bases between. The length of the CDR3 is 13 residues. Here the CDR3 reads CASSYDGANVLTF. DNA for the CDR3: TGTGCCAGCAGCTACGACGGGGCCAACGTCCTGACTTTC. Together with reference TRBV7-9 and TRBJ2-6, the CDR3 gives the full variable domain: DTGVSQNPRHKITKRGQNVTFRCDPISEHNRLYWYRQTLGQGPEFLTYFQNEAQLEKSRLLSDRFSAERPKGSFSTLEIQRTEQGDSAMYLCASSYDGANVLTFGAGSRLTVL.

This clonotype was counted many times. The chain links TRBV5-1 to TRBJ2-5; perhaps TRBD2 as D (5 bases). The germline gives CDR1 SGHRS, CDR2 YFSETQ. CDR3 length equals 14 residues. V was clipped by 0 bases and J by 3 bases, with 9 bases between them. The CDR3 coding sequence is TGCGCCAGCAGCTTGGGCGGGCCAGAAGAGACCCAGTACTTC. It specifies CASSLGGPEETQYF.

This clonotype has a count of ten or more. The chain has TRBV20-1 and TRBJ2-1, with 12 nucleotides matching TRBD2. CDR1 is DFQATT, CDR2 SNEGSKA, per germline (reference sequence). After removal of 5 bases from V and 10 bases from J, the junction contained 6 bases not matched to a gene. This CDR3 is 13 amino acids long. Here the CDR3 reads CSAGLAGLPEQFF. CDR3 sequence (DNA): TGCAGTGCTGGACTAGCGGGACTTCCCGAGCAGTTCTTC.

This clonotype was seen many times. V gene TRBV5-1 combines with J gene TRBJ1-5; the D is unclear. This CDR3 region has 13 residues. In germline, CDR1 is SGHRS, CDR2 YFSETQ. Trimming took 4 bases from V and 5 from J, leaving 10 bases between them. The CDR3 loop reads CASSTGSDQPQHF. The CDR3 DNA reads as TGCGCCAGCAGCACGGGATCCGATCAGCCCCAGCATTTT. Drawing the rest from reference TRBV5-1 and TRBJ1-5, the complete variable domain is KAGVTQTPRYLIKTRGQQVTLSCSPISGHRSVSWYQQTPGQGLQFLFEYFSETQRNKGNFPGRFSGRQFSNSRSEMNVSTLELGDSALYLCASSTGSDQPQHFGDGTRLSIL.

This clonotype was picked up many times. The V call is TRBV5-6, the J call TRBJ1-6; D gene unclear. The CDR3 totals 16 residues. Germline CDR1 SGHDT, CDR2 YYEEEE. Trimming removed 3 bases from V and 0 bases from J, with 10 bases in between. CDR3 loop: CASSSSWSSYNSPLHF. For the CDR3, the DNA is TGTGCCAGCAGCTCGTCTTGGAGCTCCTATAATTCACCCCTCCACTTT.

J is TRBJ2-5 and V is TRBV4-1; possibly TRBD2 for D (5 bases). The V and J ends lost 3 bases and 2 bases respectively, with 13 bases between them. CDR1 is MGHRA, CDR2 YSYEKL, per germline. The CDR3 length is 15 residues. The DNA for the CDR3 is TGCGCCAGCAGCCACAGACCGGCGGGTCAAGAGACCCAGTACTTC. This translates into CASSHRPAGQETQYF.

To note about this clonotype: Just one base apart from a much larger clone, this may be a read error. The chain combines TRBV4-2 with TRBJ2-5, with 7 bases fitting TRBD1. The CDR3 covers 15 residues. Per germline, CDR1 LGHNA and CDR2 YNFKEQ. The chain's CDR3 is CASSQADRNQEIQYF. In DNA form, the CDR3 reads TGTGCCAGCAGCCAAGCGGACAGGAACCAAGAGATCCAGTACTTC.